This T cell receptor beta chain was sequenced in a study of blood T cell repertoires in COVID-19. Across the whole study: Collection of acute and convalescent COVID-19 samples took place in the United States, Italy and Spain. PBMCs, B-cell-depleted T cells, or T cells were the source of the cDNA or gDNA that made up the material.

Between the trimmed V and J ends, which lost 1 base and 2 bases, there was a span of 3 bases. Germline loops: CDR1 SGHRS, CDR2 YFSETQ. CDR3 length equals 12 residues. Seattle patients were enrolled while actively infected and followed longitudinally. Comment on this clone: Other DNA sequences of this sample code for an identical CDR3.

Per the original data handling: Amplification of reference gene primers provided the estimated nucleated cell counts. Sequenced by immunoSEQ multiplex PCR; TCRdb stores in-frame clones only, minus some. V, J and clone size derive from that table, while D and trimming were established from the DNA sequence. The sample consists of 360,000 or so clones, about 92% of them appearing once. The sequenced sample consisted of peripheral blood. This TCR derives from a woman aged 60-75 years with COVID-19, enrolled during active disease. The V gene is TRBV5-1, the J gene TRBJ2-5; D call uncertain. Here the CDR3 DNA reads TGCGCCAGCAGCTTGCAACAAGAGACCCAGTACTTC. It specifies CASSLQQETQYF.